Sequencing of this T cell receptor beta chain was carried out in a study of memory CD4+ T cells and cytomegalovirus serostatus. Germline V gene sequence: CDR1 SGHTA, CDR2 FQGNSA. Trimming removed 5 bases from V and 2 bases from J; junction bases left unmatched: 5. The CDR3 consists of 14 residues. Single viable CD3+CD4+CD8-CD45RO+ cells were sorted as the memory CD4+ T cells. There are many counts of this clone. In the study's own analysis: After removing out-of-frame reads, around 2,000,000 distinct TCRbeta sequences remained. Profiling relied on immunoSEQ multiplex PCR, and the TCRdb table lists in-frame clones only, not all of them. V, J and clone size derive from that table, while D and trimming were established from the DNA sequence. The sample comprises 50,000 to 75,000 clones, 75% to 90% of which are singletons, and 0.88% rests with the top ten.

The chain links TRBV7-2 to TRBJ2-7; TRBD2 matches at 8 bases. Sequenced input: memory CD4+ T cells from blood. This TCR derives from an adult in good health and CMV-seronegative. CDR3 in DNA: TGTGCCAGCAGCCCCGGGACTAGGACCTACGAGCAGTACTTC. This translates into CASSPGTRTYEQYF.